This T cell receptor beta chain was retrieved from a study of OX40 agonist ivuxolimab in advanced cancers. Whole-study context: Earlier treatment with anti-PD-1, anti-PD-L1 or anti-CTLA-4 was permitted, and 30% to 40% had received some. The study reported partial responses in three patients: one hepatocellular carcinoma, two cutaneous melanoma.

Trimming pared 1 base from V and 3 bases from J, leaving 13 bases between. The germline gives CDR1 GTSNPN, CDR2 SVGIG (reference sequence). CDR3 size: 14 residues. The repertoire was sequenced with immunoSEQ multiplex PCR; TCRdb's copy has only in-frame clones and lacks some. The table includes 90,000 to 120,000 clones, under 95% detected once. Remarks on this clone: The antigen is unknown.

Whole-study results and caveats: Researchers report that CD8+ T cells had, on average, more expanded clones than CD4+.

Blood sampling took place at baseline, cycle 4 day 1, and cycle 7 day 1. The chain employs TRBV30 and TRBJ2-7; no clear D gene. This clonotype originated in an adult with an advanced solid tumor such as melanoma, head and neck, liver or kidney cancer. The sequencing here drew on CD4+ or CD8+ T cells sorted from blood, taken in a trial of the OX40 agonist ivuxolimab. The CDR3 DNA reads as TGTGCCTGGAGTGCACCCACCGGGTACTACGAGCAGTACTTC. Its translation: CAWSAPTGYYEQYF.